The rows below give T cell receptor beta chains drawn from one sample of a study of blood T cell repertoires in COVID-19. Sequencing used immunoSEQ multiplex PCR; TCRdb keeps in-frame clones, though not all of them. The sample consists of around 300,000 clones, 89% of them appearing once. Material for sequencing was peripheral blood. These receptors all stem from a middle-aged woman who had recovered from COVID-19. Both conserved end residues are part of each CDR3. The D gene is left open where the match is weak. Not every row has a clone size; where given, it reads once, few, many or a size class.

>TRBJ2-4|NA|NA|TRBV5-1
CASSPPLGQQLNIQYF
TGCGCCAGCAGCCCGCCCCTCGGACAGCAATTAAACATTCAGTACTTC
>TRBJ1-1|NA|NA|TRBV7-2
CASSLAAGAVNTEAFF
TGTGCCAGCAGCTTGGCCGCGGGGGCGGTGAACACTGAAGCTTTCTTT
>TRBJ2-3|NA|TRBD2|TRBV5-6
CASSLILAGGFTDTQYF
TGTGCCAGCAGCTTGATACTAGCGGGAGGTTTCACAGATACGCAGTATTTT
>TRBJ1-1|NA|NA|TRBV30
CAWSGTGGAFF
TGTGCCTGGAGTGGGACCGGGGGAGCTTTCTTT
>TRBJ1-4|few|TRBD1|TRBV19
CASSGTGAEKLFF
TGTGCCAGTTCCGGGACAGGGGCCGAAAAACTGTTTTTT
>TRBJ2-1|NA|NA|TRBV5-1
CASSSGSYNEQFF
TGCGCCAGCAGCTCCGGGTCCTACAATGAGCAGTTCTTC
>TRBJ2-2|NA|TRBD2|TRBV7-8
CASSLSSGRAGELFF
TGTGCCAGCAGCTTGTCCAGCGGGAGGGCCGGGGAGCTGTTTTTT
>TRBJ1-3|NA|NA|TRBV30
CAWSEGDTIYF
TGTGCCTGGTCCGAGGGGGACACCATATATTTT
>TRBJ2-1|few|TRBD2|TRBV10-3
CAIREGGGLVLSNEQFF
TGTGCCATCAGAGAAGGGGGGGGACTAGTCTTATCCAATGAGCAGTTCTTC
>TRBJ2-7|NA|TRBD2|TRBV27
CASSSYEREGLKDEQYF
TGTGCCAGCAGTTCATATGAGCGGGAGGGCCTCAAGGACGAGCAGTACTTC
>TRBJ1-4|NA|NA|TRBV4-2
CVSSQFGGEKLFF
TGTGTCAGCAGCCAATTTGGAGGAGAAAAACTGTTTTTT
>TRBJ2-6|NA|NA|TRBV5-4
CASSLAVAPSGANVLTF
TGTGCCAGCAGCTTGGCCGTGGCACCCTCTGGGGCCAACGTCCTGACTTTC
>TRBJ2-1|NA|TRBD2|TRBV4-1
CASSQTILPGLAIPYNEQFF
TGCGCCAGCAGCCAAACGATTTTACCGGGACTAGCAATTCCCTACAATGAGCAGTTCTTC
>TRBJ2-7|once|TRBD2|TRBV28
CASSLAGGPREQYF
TGTGCCAGCAGTCTAGCGGGAGGGCCTCGTGAGCAGTACTTC
>TRBJ2-2|NA|NA|TRBV5-1
CASSLAQVSGTGELFF
TGCGCCAGCAGCTTGGCTCAGGTATCCGGCACCGGGGAGCTGTTTTTT
>TRBJ1-2|once|NA|TRBV28
CASSFNNYGYTF
TGTGCCAGCAGTTTCAATAACTATGGCTACACCTTC
>TRBJ1-2|once|NA|TRBV5-1
CASSLDRRGGAIDGYTF
TGCGCCAGCAGCTTGGACCGACGCGGGGGCGCGATCGATGGCTACACCTTC
>TRBJ2-1|few|TRBD1|TRBV7-3
CASSPRQGNNEQFF
TGTGCCAGCAGCCCGAGACAGGGGAACAATGAGCAGTTCTTC